The 2 T cell receptor beta chains below were found in one sample sequenced in a study of shared clonotypes between healthy human individuals. Sequencing was performed with immunoSEQ multiplex PCR; in TCRdb, only in-frame clones are kept and a portion is missing. The sample shows approximately 1.5 million clones, 98% to 99% of them seen only once. Sequenced material: naive CD4+ T cells sorted from blood. Specified subset: CD45RA+ positively selected. Receptors originate from a man aged 25 to 40 in good health.

J is TRBJ2-7 and V is TRBV7-2; D remains unclear. Trimming cost V 1 base and J 5 bases, with 9 bases left between them. Germline CDR1 is SGHTA and CDR2 is FQGNSA. The CDR3 consists of 13 residues. CDR3 bases: TGTGCCAGCAGCTTAGTGTCTAAAGACGAGCAGTACTTC. This encodes CASSLVSKDEQYF.

V gene TRBV11-2 combines with J gene TRBJ1-4; D may be TRBD1 (6 bases). V lost 5 bases and J lost 4, with 11 bases in between. This CDR3 spans 14 amino acids. Per germline, CDR1 SGHAT and CDR2 FQNNGV. CDR3 in amino acids: CASSNDRFNEKLFF. The DNA of the CDR3 is TGTGCCAGCAGCAATGACAGGTTTAATGAAAAACTGTTTTTT.